The clone carrying this T cell receptor (beta chain) was observed a single time. The data originate from a study of CD8 T cells in Susac syndrome. An amount of RNA that ranged from roughly 0.5 to 1 ug was reverse transcribed with random hexamers. TCRdb processed the immunoSEQ multiplex PCR reads anew with MiXCR; each CDR3 protein has one entry. The table shows around 200,000 distinct CDR3 sequences, with roughly 94% occurring only once. J was trimmed by 3 bases and V by 4 bases; bases with no gene match: 5. The germline V gene encodes CDR1 PRHDT and CDR2 FYEKMQ (reference sequence). CDR3 size: 17 residues.

The clonotype was recovered from a human donor with multiple sclerosis. Sequencing was done on a sample of CD4+ T cells from PBMCs. The genes are TRBV13 and TRBJ1-6; TRBD1 matches at 11 bases. CDR3 in amino acids: CASSSRDRGYYNSPLHF. Written as DNA, the CDR3 is TGTGCCAGCAGCTCGCGGGACAGGGGGTACTATAATTCACCCCTCCACTTT.